The rows below give T cell receptor beta chains drawn from one sample of a study of T cell changes during pregnancy in multiple sclerosis. Sequenced by immunoSEQ multiplex PCR; TCRdb stores in-frame clones only, minus some. The sample lists 55,000 to 70,000 clones, approximately 92% occurring once. The sample consisted of CD8+ T cells from peripheral blood mononuclear cells, taken in the third trimester of pregnancy. These receptor sequences come from a female donor in good health, enrolled as a control in a pregnancy study. CDR3s include the opening cysteine and the closing phenylalanine or tryptophan. The D gene is left open where the match is weak.

V,length,D,CDR3
TRBV9,15,.,CASSVEGGVDNEQFF
TRBV30,18,TRBD2,CAWSELAGGLGGKNIQYF
TRBV4-1,17,TRBD2,CASSQDQLAGGTGELFF
TRBV30,14,.,CAYTIPGGIEKLFF
TRBV7-9,14,TRBD1,CASSYTGGTDTQYF
TRBV27,14,TRBD1,CASSFGTGLSEQYF
TRBV30,16,.,CAWSVGGNSYQETQYF
TRBV7-9,15,TRBD2,CASSHGLADIYEQYF
TRBV12-5,16,.,CASGGGWQPKNTEAFF
TRBV6-5,16,TRBD2,CASSYSIVAGAYEQYF
TRBV2,16,.,CASSDLDRPSEETQYF
TRBV5-6,12,.,CASTYSDTEAFF
TRBV27,15,.,CASRLTGFGTGELFF
TRBV7-9,14,TRBD1,CASSPTGGTAEAFF
TRBV7-2,14,TRBD1,CASSLDRGAYEQYF
TRBV27,15,TRBD1,CASSSHRGQNFEAFF
TRBV19,13,.,CASSIGGNTEAFF
TRBV7-9,12,.,CASSLSGYEQYF
TRBV4-2,16,TRBD2,CASSQEGSGGANEQFF
TRBV5-1,13,.,CASSLGTATEAFF
TRBV27,14,TRBD1,CASSEEGAGYGYTF
TRBV11-1,16,.,CASSPSVGRGTDTQYF
TRBV4-2,17,.,CASSQDILAGPNQPQHF
TRBV7-9,15,.,CASSLDGGLYNEQFF
TRBV11-2,14,TRBD1,CASSLTGGDQPQHF
TRBV4-1,14,TRBD2,CASSLSGGDDTQYF
TRBV27,13,TRBD1,CASSMTGIDTQYF
TRBV11-3,14,.,CASSLVPYTDTQYF
TRBV11-2,10,.,CASSFETQYF
TRBV4-3,16,.,CASSQVVGGPGDEQFF
TRBV5-8,15,.,CASSLGTVIDYGYTF
TRBV4-3,16,TRBD2,CASSQGVAGDPYEQYF
TRBV28,13,.,CASSLHEVRPQHF